The 19 T cell receptor beta chains listed next were all sequenced from one sample in a study of shared clonotypes between healthy human individuals. Measured with immunoSEQ multiplex PCR; TCRdb has only the in-frame clones, and not every one. The top ten clones hold around 0.14% of a sample with a few million clones, approximately 92% of them seen once. The sequenced material came from naive CD4+ T cells sorted from blood. Subset of the sample: CD45RA+ positively selected. The receptors stem from a man aged 18 to 29 in good health.

The chain is built from TRBV6-5 and TRBJ1-6; no clear D gene. This CDR3 comprises 13 residues. The germline V gene encodes CDR1 MNHEY and CDR2 SVGAGI. V lost 5 bases and J lost 6, with 8 bases in between. The CDR3 spells CASSEITNSPLHF. The DNA of the CDR3 is TGTGCCAGCAGTGAGATAACTAATTCACCCCTCCACTTT.

Only a few counts were recorded for this clone. The chain couples TRBV29-1 to TRBJ1-1; maybe TRBD1 (6 bases). The V end was cut by 6 bases, the J end by 4 bases, with 18 bases between. Germline V CDR1 and CDR2: SQVTM, ANQGSEA. The CDR3 covers 14 residues. CDR3 protein: CSVPVGGLGTEAFF. The CDR3 bases are TGCAGCGTGCCAGTAGGGGGTCTGGGCACTGAAGCTTTCTTT.

The genes are TRBV10-2 and TRBJ2-7, with TRBD2 matching 9 bases. From germline, CDR1 is WSHSY and CDR2 SAAADI. Trimming cost V 4 bases and J 1 base; bases outside gene matches: 8. The CDR3 consists of 16 residues. The CDR3 loop reads CASSGDLAGLSYEQYF. CDR3 nucleotide sequence: TGCGCCAGCAGTGGCGATCTAGCGGGGCTATCCTACGAGCAGTACTTC.

This chain connects TRBV11-3 to TRBJ2-3; unclear D gene. CDR3 length: 15 amino acids. V dropped 2 bases and J dropped 2 bases, with 11 bases sitting between them. Germline V gene lookup returns CDR1 SGHNT and CDR2 YENEEA. In DNA, the CDR3 is TGTGCCAGCAGCTTATTGGGCAGGAACACAGATACGCAGTATTTT. This translates into CASSLLGRNTDTQYF.

Points on this clone: This same CDR3 is encoded by further DNA sequences in the sample. This chain joins TRBV2 and TRBJ1-2, with D uncertain. Trimming left V 4 bases short and J 5 bases short, with 8 bases between. Germline CDR1 and CDR2: SNHLY and FYNNEI. The CDR3 is 12 residues long. The CDR3 is CASSADGYGYTF. CDR3 coding DNA: TGTGCCAGCAGTGCGGACGGGTATGGCTACACCTTC.

The gene calls are TRBV5-6 and TRBJ2-3, with unresolved D. The germline V and J ends were trimmed by 4 bases and 6 bases, with 9 bases remaining between them. This CDR3 spans 12 amino acids. The germline V gene encodes CDR1 SGHDT and CDR2 YYEEEE. The CDR3 sequence is CASSLGWDTQYF. The CDR3 DNA reads as TGTGCCAGCAGCCTAGGGTGGGATACGCAGTATTTT. The whole variable domain, filled in from reference TRBV5-6 and TRBJ2-3, reads DAGVTQSPTHLIKTRGQQVTLRCSPKSGHDTVSWYQQALGQGPQFIFQYYEEEERQRGNFPDRFSGHQFPNYSSELNVNALLLGDSALYLCASSLGWDTQYFGPGTRLTVL.

This chain uses TRBV5-1 with TRBJ2-2, with 9 bases matching TRBD2. J lost 2 bases, V lost 4 bases, and 3 bases had no gene match. The CDR3 consists of 15 residues. Germline CDR1 is SGHRS and CDR2 is YFSETQ. Here the CDR3 DNA reads TGCGCCAGCAGCCAGGGACTAGCTAACACCGGGGAGCTGTTTTTT. Its translation is CASSQGLANTGELFF. The full variable domain, rest sourced from reference TRBV5-1 and TRBJ2-2, is KAGVTQTPRYLIKTRGQQVTLSCSPISGHRSVSWYQQTPGQGLQFLFEYFSETQRNKGNFPGRFSGRQFSNSRSEMNVSTLELGDSALYLCASSQGLANTGELFFGEGSRLTVL.

On this clone itself: A much larger clone is a single base away; this may be a read error. Additional DNA sequences in this sample encode the identical CDR3. The rearrangement joins TRBV19 to TRBJ2-7; D not certain. V shed 6 bases and J shed 0 bases, with 3 bases lying between them. Germline V gene lookup returns CDR1 LNHDA and CDR2 SQIVND (reference sequence). The CDR3 is made up of 11 amino acids. The CDR3 protein is CASSSSYEQYF. In nucleotides, the CDR3 is TGTGCCAGTAGCTCCTCCTACGAGCAGTACTTC.

The chain joins TRBV30 to TRBJ2-3; TRBD2 is a possible D gene (6 bases). Germline V gene sequence: CDR1 GTSNPN, CDR2 SVGIG (reference sequence). The CDR3 contains 14 residues. V was clipped by 4 bases and J by 3 bases, with 14 bases between them. CDR3 in amino acids: CAWIRDFSTDTQYF. The CDR3 coding sequence is TGTGCCTGGATACGGGACTTTTCGACAGATACGCAGTATTTT.

V usage is TRBV6-5 and J usage is TRBJ1-2; D is ambiguous. V shed 6 bases and J shed 8 bases, with 19 bases lying between them. CDR3 length: 14 amino acids. CDR1 and CDR2 from the germline V gene are MNHEY and SVGAGI. The CDR3, as DNA: TGTGCCAGCAGCAGACTTTTAACACCTCCCGGCTACACCTTC. This gives the protein CASSRLLTPPGYTF.

This chain links TRBV28 with TRBJ1-5; no firm D call. This CDR3 is built from 15 residues. CDR1 and CDR2 (germline): MDHEN, SYDVKM. Trimming removed 10 bases at V and 11 bases at J, with 27 bases between. This CDR3 is CATLSISGQSRAQHF. CDR3 nucleotides: TGTGCCACCTTGAGCATATCTGGGCAATCAAGGGCCCAGCATTTT.

This chain connects TRBV5-1 to TRBJ1-6; D is unclear. CDR3 length: 16 residues. CDR1 is SGHRS, CDR2 YFSETQ, per germline. Trimming left V 4 bases short and J 7 bases short, with 18 bases between. The chain's CDR3 is CASSLLKEGGNSPLHF. The CDR3 nucleotides are TGCGCCAGCAGCCTCCTCAAAGAGGGAGGGAATTCACCCCTCCACTTT.

The genes are TRBV7-3 and TRBJ2-7; D may match TRBD1 or TRBD2 (5 bases each). V shed 3 bases and J shed 4 bases, with 16 bases lying between them. Germline loops: CDR1 SGHTA, CDR2 FQGTGA. This CDR3 contains 15 residues. CDR3 coding DNA: TGTGCCAGCAGCTTGAGCGGATTGGGACCATACGAGCAGTACTTC. Translating it yields CASSLSGLGPYEQYF.

This chain uses TRBV6-1 with TRBJ2-1; D unresolved. The V end lost 4 bases, the J end lost 0 bases, and 7 bases lay between the germline ends. CDR1 MNHNS and CDR2 SASEGT come from the germline V gene. The CDR3 runs to 14 residues. Here the CDR3 reads CASSVTGSYNEQFF. The CDR3, as DNA: TGTGCCAGCAGTGTCACCGGCTCCTACAATGAGCAGTTCTTC.

The chain carries TRBV30 and TRBJ2-5, with D uncertain. The V gene's germline CDR1 is GTSNPN and CDR2 SVGIG (reference sequence). The CDR3 contains 13 residues. V dropped 5 bases and J dropped 7 bases, with 17 bases sitting between them. The CDR3 DNA is TGTGCCTGGTCAGGACCTCCGGTGGGGACCCAGTACTTC. Amino acids: CAWSGPPVGTQYF.

The gene calls are TRBV29-1 and TRBJ1-2; D possibly corresponds to TRBD1 (5 bases). Germline V CDR1 and CDR2: SQVTM, ANQGSEA. The CDR3 is made up of 13 amino acids. Between the trimmed V and J ends, which lost 4 bases and 3 bases, there was a span of 12 bases. In DNA form, the CDR3 reads TGCAGCGTTGGAGCGCAGGGTGACTATGGCTACACCTTC. Translating gives CSVGAQGDYGYTF.

The chain joins TRBV5-8 to TRBJ2-5, with unresolved D. The germline V gene encodes CDR1 SGHTS and CDR2 YDEGEE. The V end was cut by 4 bases, the J end by 5 bases, with 15 bases between. The CDR3 is 14 residues long. CDR3 nucleotide sequence: TGTGCCAGCAGCATAGTTAACATAGGGGAGACCCAGTACTTC. It translates to CASSIVNIGETQYF.

About this clone: Other DNA sequences in the sample encode the same CDR3. This rearrangement joins TRBV5-1 to TRBJ2-7; D remains unclear. The CDR3 extends over 12 amino acids. Germline V gene data show CDR1 as SGHRS and CDR2 as YFSETQ. V gave up 4 bases and J gave up 7 bases, with 12 bases separating them. CDR3 DNA sequence: TGCGCCAGCAGCGTACAAAGTGGGGAGCAGTACTTC. Translated, it gives CASSVQSGEQYF.

This chain uses TRBV5-1 with TRBJ2-1; D may be TRBD2 (5 bases). Germline V gives CDR1 SGHRS, CDR2 YFSETQ. The CDR3 runs 13 residues. Deletions cut 3 bases from V and 9 bases from J, with 13 bases between. The CDR3: CASSSFEGGEQFF. CDR3 in DNA: TGCGCCAGCAGCTCGTTTGAGGGCGGTGAGCAGTTCTTC.